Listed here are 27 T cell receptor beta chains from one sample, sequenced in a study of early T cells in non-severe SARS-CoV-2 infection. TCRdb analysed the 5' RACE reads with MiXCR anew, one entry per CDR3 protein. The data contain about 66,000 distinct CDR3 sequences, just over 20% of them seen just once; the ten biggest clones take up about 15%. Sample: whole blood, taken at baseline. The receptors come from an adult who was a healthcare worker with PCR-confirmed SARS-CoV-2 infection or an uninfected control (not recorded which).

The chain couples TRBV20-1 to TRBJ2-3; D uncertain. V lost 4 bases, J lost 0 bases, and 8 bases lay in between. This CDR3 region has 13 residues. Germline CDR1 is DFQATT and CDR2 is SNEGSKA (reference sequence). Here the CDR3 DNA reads TGCAGTGCTAATGCTTTTAGCACAGATACGCAGTATTTT. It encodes CSANAFSTDTQYF.

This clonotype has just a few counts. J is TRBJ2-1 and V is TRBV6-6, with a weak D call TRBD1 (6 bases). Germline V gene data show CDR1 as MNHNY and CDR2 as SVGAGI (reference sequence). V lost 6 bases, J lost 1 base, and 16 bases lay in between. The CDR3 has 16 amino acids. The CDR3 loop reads CASRPLEGVSYNEQFF. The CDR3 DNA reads TGTGCCAGCAGGCCTCTCGAGGGGGTTTCCTACAATGAGCAGTTCTTC.

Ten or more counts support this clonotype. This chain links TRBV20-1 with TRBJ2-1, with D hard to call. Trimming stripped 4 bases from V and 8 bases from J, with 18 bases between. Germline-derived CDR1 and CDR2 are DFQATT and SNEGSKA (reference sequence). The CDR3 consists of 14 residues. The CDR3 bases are TGCAGTGCTATGGGCCCTCGTGTTGTCTATGAGCAGTTCTTC. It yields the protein CSAMGPRVVYEQFF.

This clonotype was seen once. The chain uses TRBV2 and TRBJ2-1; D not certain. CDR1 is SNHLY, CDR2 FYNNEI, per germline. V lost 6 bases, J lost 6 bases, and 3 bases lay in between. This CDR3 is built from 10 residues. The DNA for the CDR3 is TGTGCCAGCAGAGCCAATGAGCAGTTCTTC. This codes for CASRANEQFF.

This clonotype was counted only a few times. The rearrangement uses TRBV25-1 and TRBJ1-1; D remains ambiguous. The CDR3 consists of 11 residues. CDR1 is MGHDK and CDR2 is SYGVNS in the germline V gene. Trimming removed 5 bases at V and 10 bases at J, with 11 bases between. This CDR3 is CASSSLYVAFF. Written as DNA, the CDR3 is TGTGCCAGCAGTTCCTTGTACGTAGCTTTCTTT.

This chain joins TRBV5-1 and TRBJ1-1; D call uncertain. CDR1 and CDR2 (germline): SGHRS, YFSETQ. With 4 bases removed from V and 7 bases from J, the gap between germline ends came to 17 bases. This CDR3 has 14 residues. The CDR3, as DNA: TGCGCCAGCAGCACCGTTCCGGGCGCGGGTGAAGCTTTCTTT. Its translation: CASSTVPGAGEAFF.

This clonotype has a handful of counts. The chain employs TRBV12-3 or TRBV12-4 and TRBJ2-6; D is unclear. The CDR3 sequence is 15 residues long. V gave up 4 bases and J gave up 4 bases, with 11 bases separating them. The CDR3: CASSWSLAGANVLTF. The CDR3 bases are TGTGCCAGCAGTTGGAGTCTCGCCGGGGCCAACGTCCTGACTTTC.

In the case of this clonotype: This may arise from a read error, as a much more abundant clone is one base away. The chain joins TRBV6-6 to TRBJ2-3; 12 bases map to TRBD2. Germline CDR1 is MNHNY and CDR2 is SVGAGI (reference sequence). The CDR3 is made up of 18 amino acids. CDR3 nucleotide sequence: TGTGCCAGCAGTTACACGGTGTCTAGCGGGGGGGCCCCAGATACGCAGAATTTT. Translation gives CASSYTVSSGGAPDTQNF.

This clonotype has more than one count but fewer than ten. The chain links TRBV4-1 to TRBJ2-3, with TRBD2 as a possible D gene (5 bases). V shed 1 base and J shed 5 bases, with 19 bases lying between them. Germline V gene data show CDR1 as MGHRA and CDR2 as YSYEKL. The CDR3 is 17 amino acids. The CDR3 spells CASSQAHPGVAGDTQYF. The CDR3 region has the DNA TGCGCCAGCAGCCAAGCTCACCCCGGGGTAGCTGGAGATACGCAGTATTTT.

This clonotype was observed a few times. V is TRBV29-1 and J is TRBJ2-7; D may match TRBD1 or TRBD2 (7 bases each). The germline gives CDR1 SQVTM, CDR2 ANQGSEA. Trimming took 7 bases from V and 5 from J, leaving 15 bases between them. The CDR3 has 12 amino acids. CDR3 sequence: CSAGGGGDEQYF. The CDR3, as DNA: TGCAGCGCCGGGGGAGGGGGCGACGAGCAGTACTTC.

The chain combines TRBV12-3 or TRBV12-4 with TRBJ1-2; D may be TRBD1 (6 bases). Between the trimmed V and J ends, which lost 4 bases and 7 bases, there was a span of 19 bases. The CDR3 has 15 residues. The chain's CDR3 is CASSYRATGSRGYTF. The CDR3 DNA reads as TGTGCCAGCAGTTACCGAGCCACAGGGAGTCGTGGCTACACCTTC.

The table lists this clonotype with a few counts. This CDR3 reads CSATASGGGPYEQYF. In DNA form, the CDR3 reads TGCAGTGCTACCGCGAGTGGCGGGGGCCCCTACGAGCAGTACTTC. The chain couples TRBV20-1 to TRBJ2-7; D perhaps matches TRBD2 (7 bases). The CDR3 length is 15 residues. The V gene's germline CDR1 is DFQATT and CDR2 SNEGSKA (reference sequence). V was pared by 4 bases and J by 2 bases, with 18 bases between.

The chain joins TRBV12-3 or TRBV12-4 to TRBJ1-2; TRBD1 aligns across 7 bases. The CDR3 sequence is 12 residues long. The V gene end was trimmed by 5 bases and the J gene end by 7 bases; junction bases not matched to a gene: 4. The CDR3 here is CASSPGTAGYTF. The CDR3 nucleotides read TGTGCCAGCAGTCCCGGGACAGCTGGCTACACCTTC.

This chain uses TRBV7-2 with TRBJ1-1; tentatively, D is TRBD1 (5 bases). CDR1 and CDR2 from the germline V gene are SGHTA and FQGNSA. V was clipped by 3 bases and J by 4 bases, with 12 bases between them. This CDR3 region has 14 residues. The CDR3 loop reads CASSFSPGSTEAFF. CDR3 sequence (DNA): TGTGCCAGCAGCTTTTCCCCAGGGAGCACTGAAGCTTTCTTT.

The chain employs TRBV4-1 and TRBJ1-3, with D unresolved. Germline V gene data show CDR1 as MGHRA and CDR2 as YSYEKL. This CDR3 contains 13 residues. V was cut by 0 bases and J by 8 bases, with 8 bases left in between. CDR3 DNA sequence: TGCGCCAGCAGCCAAGAAGGAGGCTACACCATATATTTT. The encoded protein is CASSQEGGYTIYF.

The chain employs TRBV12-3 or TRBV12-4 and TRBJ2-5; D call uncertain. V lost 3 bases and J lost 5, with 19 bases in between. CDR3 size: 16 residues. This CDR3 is CASSFHPPQATETQYF. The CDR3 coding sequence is TGTGCCAGCAGTTTCCACCCGCCGCAGGCCACGGAGACCCAGTACTTC.

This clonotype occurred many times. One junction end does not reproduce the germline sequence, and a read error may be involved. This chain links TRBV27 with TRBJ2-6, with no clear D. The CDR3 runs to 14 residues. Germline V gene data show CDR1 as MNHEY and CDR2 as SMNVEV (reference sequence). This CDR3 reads CASSLSSGANVLTF. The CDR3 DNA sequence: TGTGCCAGCAGTCTATCCTCTGGGGCCAACGTCCTGACTTTC.

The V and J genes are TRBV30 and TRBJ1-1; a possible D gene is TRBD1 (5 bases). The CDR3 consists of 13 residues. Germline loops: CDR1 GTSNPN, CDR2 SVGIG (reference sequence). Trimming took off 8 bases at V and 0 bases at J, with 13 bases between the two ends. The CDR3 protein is CASRVKMNTEAFF. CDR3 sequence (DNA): TGTGCCAGCAGGGTGAAGATGAACACTGAAGCTTTCTTT.

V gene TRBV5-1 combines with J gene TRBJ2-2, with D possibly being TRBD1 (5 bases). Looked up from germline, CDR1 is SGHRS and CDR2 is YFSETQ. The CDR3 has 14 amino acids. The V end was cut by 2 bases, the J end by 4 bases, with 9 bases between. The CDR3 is CASSLKGPTGELFF. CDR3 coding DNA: TGCGCCAGCAGCTTAAAGGGGCCCACCGGGGAGCTGTTTTTT.

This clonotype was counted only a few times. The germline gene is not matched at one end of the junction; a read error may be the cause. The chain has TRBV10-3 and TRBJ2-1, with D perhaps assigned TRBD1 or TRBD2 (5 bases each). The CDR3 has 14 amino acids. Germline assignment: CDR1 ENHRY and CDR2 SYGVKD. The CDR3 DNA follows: TGTGCCATCAGTGAGTCGGATGGGACCAGAGGTTGGGCCTTC. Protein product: CAISESDGTRGWAF.

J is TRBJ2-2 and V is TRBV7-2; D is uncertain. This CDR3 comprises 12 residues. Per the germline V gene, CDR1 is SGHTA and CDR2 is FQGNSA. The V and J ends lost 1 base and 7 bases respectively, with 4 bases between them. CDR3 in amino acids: CASSLVRGELFF. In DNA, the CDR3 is TGTGCCAGCAGCTTAGTTCGCGGGGAGCTGTTTTTT.

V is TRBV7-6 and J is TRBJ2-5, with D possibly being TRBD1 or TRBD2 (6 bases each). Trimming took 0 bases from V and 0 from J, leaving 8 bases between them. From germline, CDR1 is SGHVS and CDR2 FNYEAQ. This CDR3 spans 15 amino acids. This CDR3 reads CASSLARGHQETQYF. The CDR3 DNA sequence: TGTGCCAGCAGCTTAGCTCGGGGGCACCAAGAGACCCAGTACTTC.

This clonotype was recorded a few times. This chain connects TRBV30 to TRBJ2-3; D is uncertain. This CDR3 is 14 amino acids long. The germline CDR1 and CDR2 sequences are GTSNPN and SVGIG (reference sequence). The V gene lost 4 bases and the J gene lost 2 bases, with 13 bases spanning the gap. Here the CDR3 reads CAWTGGRHTDTQYF. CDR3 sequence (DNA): TGTGCCTGGACTGGCGGAAGACACACAGATACGCAGTATTTT.

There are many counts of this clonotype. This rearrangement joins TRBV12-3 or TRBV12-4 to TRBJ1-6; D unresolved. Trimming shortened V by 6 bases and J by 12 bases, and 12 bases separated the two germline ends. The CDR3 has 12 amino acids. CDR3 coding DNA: TGTGCCAGCAGACCCGACGGGCGACCCCTCCACTTT. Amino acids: CASRPDGRPLHF.

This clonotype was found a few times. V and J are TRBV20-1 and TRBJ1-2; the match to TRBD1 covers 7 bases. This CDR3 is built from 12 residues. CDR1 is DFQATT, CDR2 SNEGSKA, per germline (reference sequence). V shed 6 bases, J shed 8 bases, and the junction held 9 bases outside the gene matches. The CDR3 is CSAEKGARGYTF. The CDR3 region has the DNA TGCAGTGCGGAGAAGGGGGCGCGAGGCTACACCTTC.

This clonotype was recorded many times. CDR3 bases: TGCAGTGCTAACGGCAGGGGGTGGGCTGGCTACACCTTC. This codes for CSANGRGWAGYTF. This rearrangement joins TRBV20-1 to TRBJ1-2; the match to TRBD1 covers 7 bases. Losses at the gene ends were 4 bases for V and 7 bases for J; bases not matched to a gene: 9. The CDR3 length is 13 residues. CDR1 is DFQATT, CDR2 SNEGSKA, per germline (reference sequence).

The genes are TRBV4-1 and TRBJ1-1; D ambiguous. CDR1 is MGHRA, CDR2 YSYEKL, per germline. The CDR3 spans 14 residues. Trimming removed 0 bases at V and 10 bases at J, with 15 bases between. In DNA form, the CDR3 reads TGCGCCAGCAGCCAAGATGAGAACCGAAGGCGAGCTTTCTTT. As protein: CASSQDENRRRAFF.